The clone carrying this TCR beta chain was counted at least ten times. The antigen is not known. This entry comes from a study of T-cell reconstitution after alpha-beta-depleted transplantation in children. Study-level points and caveats: Several hundred graft clones that had expanded were reportedly the source of alpha-beta T cells about two months after transplant. T-cell counts and diversity at one year following transplant were attributed mainly to newly produced T cells. For some patients, TCRbeta diversity was high at day 60 because of recipient T cells and thymic progenitors that survived.

TCRbeta library preparation incorporated unique molecular identifiers. TCRdb re-called the PCR reads through MiXCR, storing one row per CDR3 protein. The data show a few hundred thousand distinct CDR3 sequences, 13% seen once. Germline V lookup: CDR1 SGHTA, CDR2 FQGNSA. V lost 5 bases to trimming and J lost 6 bases; unmatched junction nucleotides: 12. The CDR3 consists of 16 residues. The chain recombines TRBV7-2 with TRBJ2-2, with 7 bases fitting TRBD1. Specimen: PBMCs, mostly from graft donor cells, collected 360 days after TCRalphabeta/CD19-depleted stem cell transplant. This clonotype was sampled from a male patient younger than 18 who had a stem cell transplant for acute myeloid leukemia, so the T cells may come from the graft donor. Here the CDR3 DNA reads TGTGCCAGCAGCCCACACAGGGGAGCTGAGTCCGGGGAGCTGTTTTTT. Translation: CASSPHRGAESGELFF. The full variable domain, its missing parts supplied by reference TRBV7-2 and TRBJ2-2, is GAGVSQSPSNKVTEKGKDVELRCDPISGHTALYWYRQSLGQGLEFLIYFQGNSAPDKSGLPSDRFSAERTGGSVSTLTIQRTQQEDSAVYLCASSPHRGAESGELFFGEGSRLTVL.